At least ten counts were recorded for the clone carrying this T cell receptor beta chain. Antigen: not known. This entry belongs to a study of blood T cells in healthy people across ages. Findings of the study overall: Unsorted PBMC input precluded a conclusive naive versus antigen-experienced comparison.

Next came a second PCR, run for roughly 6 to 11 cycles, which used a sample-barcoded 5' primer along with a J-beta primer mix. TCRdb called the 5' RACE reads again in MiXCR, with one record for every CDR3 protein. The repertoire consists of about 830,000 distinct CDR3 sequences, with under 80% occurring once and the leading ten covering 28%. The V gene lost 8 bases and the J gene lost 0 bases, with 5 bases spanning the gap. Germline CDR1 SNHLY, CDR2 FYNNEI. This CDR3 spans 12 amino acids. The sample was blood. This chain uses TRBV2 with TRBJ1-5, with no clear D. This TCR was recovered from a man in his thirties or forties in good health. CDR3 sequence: CASSDSNQPQHF. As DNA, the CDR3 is TGTGCCAGCTCTGATAGCAATCAGCCCCAGCATTTT.